The rows below give T cell receptor beta chains drawn from one sample of a study of blood T cells in healthy people across ages. TCRdb passed the 5' RACE reads through MiXCR, listing each CDR3 protein once. The sample has hundreds of thousands of distinct CDR3 sequences; 20% to 25% are singletons. The specimen was blood. Receptor source: a man between 65 and 79 years old in good health. CDR3s include the opening cysteine and the closing phenylalanine or tryptophan.

>TRBJ2-3|TRBV7-9
CASRGRLALTDTQYF
>TRBJ2-1|TRBV2
CASSLLAGGAYNEQFF
>TRBJ2-3|TRBV28
CASSFPTGTSGSSVTDTQYF
>TRBJ1-5|TRBV6-1
CAGSANTGTYSNQPQHF
>TRBJ2-1|TRBV2
CASSGGESSYNEQFF
>TRBJ2-7|TRBV20-1
CSADLGEGAQYF
>TRBJ1-1|TRBV9
CASSKTGPNEAFF
>TRBJ2-5|TRBV20-1
CSARDPGQGAGTQYF
>TRBJ1-2|TRBV10-3
CAISGTGDGYGYTF
>-|TRBV20-1
CSARASGRLYEQYF
>TRBJ2-5|TRBV28
CASSFELAGGDQETQYF